The 9 T cell receptor beta chains below were found in one sample sequenced in a study of cytomegalovirus exposure and HLA in healthy donors. Both 60 Vbeta primers and 13 Jbeta primers went into the PCR. Clones were read by immunoSEQ multiplex PCR, and TCRdb kept only the in-frame ones, dropping some. The data contain some 150,000 clones, around 72% of them singletons. The sequenced material came from PBMCs. The receptors were sampled from a man aged 45-60 years in good health and CMV-seropositive.

The V and J genes are TRBV2 and TRBJ2-1; 8 bases are shared with TRBD1. Trimming cost V 7 bases and J 6 bases; bases outside gene matches: 8. This CDR3 is 14 amino acids long. CDR1 and CDR2 from the germline V gene are SNHLY and FYNNEI. Written as DNA, the CDR3 is TGTGCCAGCACCGGACAGGGTGATGGCAATGAGCAGTTCTTC. Encoded protein: CASTGQGDGNEQFF.

The chain couples TRBV7-2 to TRBJ2-3, with 8 bases that match TRBD2. This CDR3 has 15 amino acids. V was clipped by 5 bases and J by 2 bases; unmatched bases: 6. Germline lookup yields CDR1 SGHTA and CDR2 FQGNSA. Here the CDR3 reads CASSRSGGDTDTQYF. CDR3 DNA: TGTGCCAGCAGCCGCTCGGGAGGGGACACAGATACGCAGTATTTT.

The rearrangement joins TRBV14 to TRBJ2-3, with 9 positions matching TRBD2. Germline V CDR1 and CDR2: SGHDN, FVKESK. Unmatched junction bases numbered 5, after V lost 0 bases and J lost 1 base. This CDR3 is 17 amino acids long. The CDR3 region is CASSQETSGIGTDTQYF. CDR3 DNA sequence: TGTGCCAGCAGCCAAGAGACTAGCGGAATAGGCACAGATACGCAGTATTTT.

The chain carries TRBV19 and TRBJ2-3; D call uncertain. Trimming left V 4 bases short and J 1 base short, with 18 bases between. This CDR3 is built from 17 residues. CDR1 is LNHDA and CDR2 is SQIVND in the germline V gene (reference sequence). In DNA, the CDR3 is TGTGCCAGTAGTACAGACCTATTAGGCCGGGGCACAGATACGCAGTATTTT. Amino acid sequence: CASSTDLLGRGTDTQYF.

As for this clone: The germline gene is not matched at one end of the junction; a read error may be the cause. This chain joins TRBV7-3 and TRBJ2-2; 8 nucleotides match TRBD2. The CDR3 length is 18 residues. Looked up from germline, CDR1 is SGHTA and CDR2 is FQGTGA. This chain's CDR3 is CASSPTGGRLRNAGELFF. The CDR3 nucleotides are TGTGCCAGCAGCCCCACGGGAGGGCGGCTTAGGAACGCCGGGGAGCTGTTTTTT.

The V gene is TRBV29-1, the J gene TRBJ1-1; possibly TRBD1 for D (5 bases). The CDR3 is 13 residues long. The germline gives CDR1 SQVTM, CDR2 ANQGSEA. Trimming pared 5 bases from V and 1 base from J, leaving 11 bases between. The CDR3 reads CSVRAGPNTEAFF. DNA for the CDR3: TGCAGCGTTCGGGCAGGGCCGAACACTGAAGCTTTCTTT.

J is TRBJ2-7 and V is TRBV2; perhaps TRBD2 as D (6 bases). This CDR3 contains 11 residues. Per the germline V gene, CDR1 is SNHLY and CDR2 is FYNNEI. V was clipped by 8 bases and J by 1 base, with 6 bases between them. CDR3 region: CASGGSYEQYF. The CDR3 DNA reads as TGTGCCAGCGGGGGGTCCTACGAGCAGTACTTC. Full variable domain (remainder filled in from reference TRBV2 and TRBJ2-7): EPEVTQTPSHQVTQMGQEVILRCVPISNHLYFYWYRQILGQKVEFLVSFYNNEISEKSEIFDDQFSVERPDGSNFTLKIRSTKLEDSAMYFCASGGSYEQYFGPGTRLTVT.

A single count supports this clone. V gene TRBV11-1 combines with J gene TRBJ2-1, with 15 nucleotides matching TRBD2. Germline CDR1 and CDR2: SGHAT and FQDESV (reference sequence). V shed 5 bases and J 0 bases; nucleotides not matched to a gene: 8. The CDR3 runs to 19 residues. In DNA form, the CDR3 reads TGTGCCAGCAGCCCGGGACTAGCGGGAGGAGGGCCCTCCTACAATGAGCAGTTCTTC. As protein: CASSPGLAGGGPSYNEQFF.

This chain uses TRBV7-6 with TRBJ1-1; 8 bases map to TRBD1. The CDR3 spans 17 residues. CDR1 and CDR2 (germline): SGHVS, FNYEAQ. Losses at the gene ends were 1 base for V and 5 bases for J; bases not matched to a gene: 12. The chain's CDR3 is CASSLGAGGIGDTEAFF. The DNA of the CDR3 is TGTGCCAGCAGCTTAGGGGCAGGGGGCATCGGGGATACTGAAGCTTTCTTT.